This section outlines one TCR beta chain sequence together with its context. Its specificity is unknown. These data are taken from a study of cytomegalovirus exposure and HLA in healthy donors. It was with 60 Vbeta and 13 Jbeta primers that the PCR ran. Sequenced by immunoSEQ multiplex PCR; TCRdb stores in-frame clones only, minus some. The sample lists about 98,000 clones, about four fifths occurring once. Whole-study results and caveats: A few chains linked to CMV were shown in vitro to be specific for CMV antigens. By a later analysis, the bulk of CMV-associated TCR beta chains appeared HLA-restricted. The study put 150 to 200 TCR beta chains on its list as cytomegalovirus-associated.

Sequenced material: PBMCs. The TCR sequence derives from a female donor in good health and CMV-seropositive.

CDR3 nucleotide sequence: TGTGCCAGCAGGCGAACTAGCTTCCACGAGCAGTACTTC. It translates to CASRRTSFHEQYF. This chain links TRBV6-1 with TRBJ2-7; perhaps TRBD2 as D (6 bases). Germline CDR1 reads MNHNS; CDR2 reads SASEGT. This CDR3 is built from 13 residues. V was pared by 6 bases and J by 5 bases, with 14 bases between.